What follows are 12 T cell receptor beta chains derived from one specimen sequenced in a study of control samples from healthy donors and cancer patients (dated by TCRdb to about 2020). Libraries came from the immunoSEQ multiplex PCR assay. This is the immuneACCESS table as TCRdb keeps it, with only in-frame sequences that have V and J called. A part of the clones is gone; compared with another copy, unresolved V genes explain less than half, and the rest is unexplained. For this sample the table gives 150,000 to 200,000 clones, of which more than 85% were detected only once. Around 2% of the sample goes to the ten largest clones. Sequenced: blood. These receptors were collected from a woman in her 40s in good health.

This clone was counted a single time. J is TRBJ1-1 and V is TRBV18; 9 bases fit TRBD1. V dropped 5 bases and J dropped 5; count of bases not matched to a gene: 12. There are 16 residues in the CDR3. Germline V gene sequence: CDR1 KGHSH, CDR2 LQKENI. In nucleotides, the CDR3 is TGTGCCAGCTCAGCGATGACCGGGACAGGGCGAACTGAAGCTTTCTTT. This encodes CASSAMTGTGRTEAFF. The full variable domain, with the rest looked up from reference TRBV18 and TRBJ1-1, is NAGVMQNPRHLVRRRGQEARLRCSPMKGHSHVYWYRQLPEEGLKFMVYLQKENIIDESGMPKERFSAEFPKEGPSILRIQQVVRGDSAAYFCASSAMTGTGRTEAFFGQGTRLTVV.

The V call is TRBV5-1, the J call TRBJ1-1; 7 nucleotides match TRBD1. With 4 bases clipped from V and 5 bases from J, the junction kept 8 bases outside the gene matches. The CDR3 runs 14 residues. Germline V gives CDR1 SGHRS, CDR2 YFSETQ. The CDR3, as DNA: TGCGCCAGCAGCCCGAGCAGGGGGAAGACTGAAGCTTTCTTT. This encodes CASSPSRGKTEAFF.

The CDR3 nucleotides are TGTGCCAGCAGTCCGGCTGCAGCCTCTGGGGCCAACGTCCTGACTTTC. As protein: CASSPAAASGANVLTF. This chain joins TRBV28 and TRBJ2-6; no clear D gene. Germline values: CDR1 MDHEN, CDR2 SYDVKM. This CDR3 contains 16 residues. Between the trimmed V and J ends, which lost 5 bases and 0 bases, there was a span of 11 bases. Together with reference TRBV28 and TRBJ2-6, the CDR3 gives the full variable domain: DVKVTQSSRYLVKRTGEKVFLECVQDMDHENMFWYRQDPGLGLRLIYFSYDVKMKEKGDIPEGYSVSREKKERFSLILESASTNQTSMYLCASSPAAASGANVLTFGAGSRLTVL.

This clone was observed a handful of times. The chain carries TRBV5-1 and TRBJ1-1; perhaps TRBD1 as D (6 bases). V lost 5 bases and J 0 bases, leaving 14 bases between the germline ends. The CDR3 loop spans 15 amino acids. Germline V lookup: CDR1 SGHRS, CDR2 YFSETQ. The CDR3 bases are TGCGCCAGCAGTCCCGGGGGGCTTATGAACACTGAAGCTTTCTTT. Amino acid sequence: CASSPGGLMNTEAFF. Drawing the rest from reference TRBV5-1 and TRBJ1-1, the complete variable domain is KAGVTQTPRYLIKTRGQQVTLSCSPISGHRSVSWYQQTPGQGLQFLFEYFSETQRNKGNFPGRFSGRQFSNSRSEMNVSTLELGDSALYLCASSPGGLMNTEAFFGQGTRLTVV.

This chain joins TRBV5-1 and TRBJ1-1, with 9 bases fitting TRBD1. The V and J ends lost 4 bases and 3 bases, in that order; junction bases with no gene match: 4. From germline, CDR1 is SGHRS and CDR2 YFSETQ. The length of the CDR3 is 14 residues. CDR3 sequence (DNA): TGCGCCAGCAGCGGACAGGGGAGGGACACTGAAGCTTTCTTT. Amino acids: CASSGQGRDTEAFF.

The chain couples TRBV5-1 to TRBJ1-3, with no clear D. The CDR3 extends over 15 amino acids. From germline, CDR1 is SGHRS and CDR2 YFSETQ. With 2 bases removed from V and 2 bases from J, the gap between germline ends came to 11 bases. The CDR3 nucleotides read TGCGCCAGCAGCTTCCTTACCGGGACTGGAAACACCATATATTTT. The encoded protein is CASSFLTGTGNTIYF.

This chain uses TRBV7-9 with TRBJ1-4, with TRBD1 matching 9 bases. V dropped 4 bases and J dropped 4; count of bases not matched to a gene: 7. Germline V gene lookup returns CDR1 SEHNR and CDR2 FQNEAQ (reference sequence). This CDR3 region has 16 residues. CDR3 sequence (DNA): TGTGCCAGCAGCTCAATACAGGGGGCTGGTAATGAAAAACTGTTTTTT. It encodes CASSSIQGAGNEKLFF. The full variable domain, completed using reference TRBV7-9 and TRBJ1-4, is DTGVSQNPRHKITKRGQNVTFRCDPISEHNRLYWYRQTLGQGPEFLTYFQNEAQLEKSRLLSDRFSAERPKGSFSTLEIQRTEQGDSAMYLCASSSIQGAGNEKLFFGSGTQLSVL.

In DNA form, the CDR3 reads TGTGCCAGCAGTTCCGGGACAGGGGAGACCCAGTACTTC. It encodes CASSSGTGETQYF. The chain carries TRBV27 and TRBJ2-5; 9 nucleotides align to TRBD1. Germline V gene lookup returns CDR1 MNHEY and CDR2 SMNVEV (reference sequence). The CDR3 has 13 amino acids. The ends lost 4 bases at V and 5 bases at J; junction bases unmatched: 2.

This sequence joins TRBV13 and TRBJ2-5, with no clear D. Trimming removed 0 bases at V and 2 bases at J, with 10 bases between. The CDR3 runs 15 residues. CDR1 is PRHDT, CDR2 FYEKMQ, per germline (reference sequence). The CDR3 DNA reads as TGTGCCAGCAGCTTAGGGCGGAAAGCTCAAGAGACCCAGTACTTC. Residues: CASSLGRKAQETQYF.

V is TRBV19 and J is TRBJ1-3; the match to TRBD1 covers 8 bases. J was trimmed by 2 bases and V by 4 bases; bases with no gene match: 7. Germline loops: CDR1 LNHDA, CDR2 SQIVND (reference sequence). CDR3 length: 16 amino acids. The CDR3 region has the DNA TGTGCCAGTAGTACACTCGGGACAGGTGCTGGAAACACCATATATTTT. Protein sequence: CASSTLGTGAGNTIYF. Together with reference TRBV19 and TRBJ1-3, the CDR3 gives the full variable domain: DGGITQSPKYLFRKEGQNVTLSCEQNLNHDAMYWYRQDPGQGLRLIYYSQIVNDFQKGDIAEGYSVSREKKESFPLTVTSAQKNPTAFYLCASSTLGTGAGNTIYFGEGSWLTVV.

This sequence joins TRBV2 and TRBJ2-1; a possible D gene is TRBD1 (5 bases). This CDR3 is built from 14 residues. In germline, CDR1 is SNHLY, CDR2 FYNNEI. The V and J ends lost 2 bases and 6 bases respectively, with 11 bases between them. This CDR3 is CASSEFGRGNEQFF. For the CDR3, the DNA is TGTGCCAGCAGTGAATTTGGTAGGGGCAATGAGCAGTTCTTC.

V usage is TRBV16 and J usage is TRBJ1-1; D is uncertain. This CDR3 has 13 amino acids. The V and J ends lost 4 bases and 5 bases respectively, with 11 bases between them. The germline V gene has CDR1 KGHSY and CDR2 FQNENV. Here the CDR3 DNA reads TGTGCCAGCAGCCCCGGCTCGGGAACTGAAGCTTTCTTT. It encodes CASSPGSGTEAFF.